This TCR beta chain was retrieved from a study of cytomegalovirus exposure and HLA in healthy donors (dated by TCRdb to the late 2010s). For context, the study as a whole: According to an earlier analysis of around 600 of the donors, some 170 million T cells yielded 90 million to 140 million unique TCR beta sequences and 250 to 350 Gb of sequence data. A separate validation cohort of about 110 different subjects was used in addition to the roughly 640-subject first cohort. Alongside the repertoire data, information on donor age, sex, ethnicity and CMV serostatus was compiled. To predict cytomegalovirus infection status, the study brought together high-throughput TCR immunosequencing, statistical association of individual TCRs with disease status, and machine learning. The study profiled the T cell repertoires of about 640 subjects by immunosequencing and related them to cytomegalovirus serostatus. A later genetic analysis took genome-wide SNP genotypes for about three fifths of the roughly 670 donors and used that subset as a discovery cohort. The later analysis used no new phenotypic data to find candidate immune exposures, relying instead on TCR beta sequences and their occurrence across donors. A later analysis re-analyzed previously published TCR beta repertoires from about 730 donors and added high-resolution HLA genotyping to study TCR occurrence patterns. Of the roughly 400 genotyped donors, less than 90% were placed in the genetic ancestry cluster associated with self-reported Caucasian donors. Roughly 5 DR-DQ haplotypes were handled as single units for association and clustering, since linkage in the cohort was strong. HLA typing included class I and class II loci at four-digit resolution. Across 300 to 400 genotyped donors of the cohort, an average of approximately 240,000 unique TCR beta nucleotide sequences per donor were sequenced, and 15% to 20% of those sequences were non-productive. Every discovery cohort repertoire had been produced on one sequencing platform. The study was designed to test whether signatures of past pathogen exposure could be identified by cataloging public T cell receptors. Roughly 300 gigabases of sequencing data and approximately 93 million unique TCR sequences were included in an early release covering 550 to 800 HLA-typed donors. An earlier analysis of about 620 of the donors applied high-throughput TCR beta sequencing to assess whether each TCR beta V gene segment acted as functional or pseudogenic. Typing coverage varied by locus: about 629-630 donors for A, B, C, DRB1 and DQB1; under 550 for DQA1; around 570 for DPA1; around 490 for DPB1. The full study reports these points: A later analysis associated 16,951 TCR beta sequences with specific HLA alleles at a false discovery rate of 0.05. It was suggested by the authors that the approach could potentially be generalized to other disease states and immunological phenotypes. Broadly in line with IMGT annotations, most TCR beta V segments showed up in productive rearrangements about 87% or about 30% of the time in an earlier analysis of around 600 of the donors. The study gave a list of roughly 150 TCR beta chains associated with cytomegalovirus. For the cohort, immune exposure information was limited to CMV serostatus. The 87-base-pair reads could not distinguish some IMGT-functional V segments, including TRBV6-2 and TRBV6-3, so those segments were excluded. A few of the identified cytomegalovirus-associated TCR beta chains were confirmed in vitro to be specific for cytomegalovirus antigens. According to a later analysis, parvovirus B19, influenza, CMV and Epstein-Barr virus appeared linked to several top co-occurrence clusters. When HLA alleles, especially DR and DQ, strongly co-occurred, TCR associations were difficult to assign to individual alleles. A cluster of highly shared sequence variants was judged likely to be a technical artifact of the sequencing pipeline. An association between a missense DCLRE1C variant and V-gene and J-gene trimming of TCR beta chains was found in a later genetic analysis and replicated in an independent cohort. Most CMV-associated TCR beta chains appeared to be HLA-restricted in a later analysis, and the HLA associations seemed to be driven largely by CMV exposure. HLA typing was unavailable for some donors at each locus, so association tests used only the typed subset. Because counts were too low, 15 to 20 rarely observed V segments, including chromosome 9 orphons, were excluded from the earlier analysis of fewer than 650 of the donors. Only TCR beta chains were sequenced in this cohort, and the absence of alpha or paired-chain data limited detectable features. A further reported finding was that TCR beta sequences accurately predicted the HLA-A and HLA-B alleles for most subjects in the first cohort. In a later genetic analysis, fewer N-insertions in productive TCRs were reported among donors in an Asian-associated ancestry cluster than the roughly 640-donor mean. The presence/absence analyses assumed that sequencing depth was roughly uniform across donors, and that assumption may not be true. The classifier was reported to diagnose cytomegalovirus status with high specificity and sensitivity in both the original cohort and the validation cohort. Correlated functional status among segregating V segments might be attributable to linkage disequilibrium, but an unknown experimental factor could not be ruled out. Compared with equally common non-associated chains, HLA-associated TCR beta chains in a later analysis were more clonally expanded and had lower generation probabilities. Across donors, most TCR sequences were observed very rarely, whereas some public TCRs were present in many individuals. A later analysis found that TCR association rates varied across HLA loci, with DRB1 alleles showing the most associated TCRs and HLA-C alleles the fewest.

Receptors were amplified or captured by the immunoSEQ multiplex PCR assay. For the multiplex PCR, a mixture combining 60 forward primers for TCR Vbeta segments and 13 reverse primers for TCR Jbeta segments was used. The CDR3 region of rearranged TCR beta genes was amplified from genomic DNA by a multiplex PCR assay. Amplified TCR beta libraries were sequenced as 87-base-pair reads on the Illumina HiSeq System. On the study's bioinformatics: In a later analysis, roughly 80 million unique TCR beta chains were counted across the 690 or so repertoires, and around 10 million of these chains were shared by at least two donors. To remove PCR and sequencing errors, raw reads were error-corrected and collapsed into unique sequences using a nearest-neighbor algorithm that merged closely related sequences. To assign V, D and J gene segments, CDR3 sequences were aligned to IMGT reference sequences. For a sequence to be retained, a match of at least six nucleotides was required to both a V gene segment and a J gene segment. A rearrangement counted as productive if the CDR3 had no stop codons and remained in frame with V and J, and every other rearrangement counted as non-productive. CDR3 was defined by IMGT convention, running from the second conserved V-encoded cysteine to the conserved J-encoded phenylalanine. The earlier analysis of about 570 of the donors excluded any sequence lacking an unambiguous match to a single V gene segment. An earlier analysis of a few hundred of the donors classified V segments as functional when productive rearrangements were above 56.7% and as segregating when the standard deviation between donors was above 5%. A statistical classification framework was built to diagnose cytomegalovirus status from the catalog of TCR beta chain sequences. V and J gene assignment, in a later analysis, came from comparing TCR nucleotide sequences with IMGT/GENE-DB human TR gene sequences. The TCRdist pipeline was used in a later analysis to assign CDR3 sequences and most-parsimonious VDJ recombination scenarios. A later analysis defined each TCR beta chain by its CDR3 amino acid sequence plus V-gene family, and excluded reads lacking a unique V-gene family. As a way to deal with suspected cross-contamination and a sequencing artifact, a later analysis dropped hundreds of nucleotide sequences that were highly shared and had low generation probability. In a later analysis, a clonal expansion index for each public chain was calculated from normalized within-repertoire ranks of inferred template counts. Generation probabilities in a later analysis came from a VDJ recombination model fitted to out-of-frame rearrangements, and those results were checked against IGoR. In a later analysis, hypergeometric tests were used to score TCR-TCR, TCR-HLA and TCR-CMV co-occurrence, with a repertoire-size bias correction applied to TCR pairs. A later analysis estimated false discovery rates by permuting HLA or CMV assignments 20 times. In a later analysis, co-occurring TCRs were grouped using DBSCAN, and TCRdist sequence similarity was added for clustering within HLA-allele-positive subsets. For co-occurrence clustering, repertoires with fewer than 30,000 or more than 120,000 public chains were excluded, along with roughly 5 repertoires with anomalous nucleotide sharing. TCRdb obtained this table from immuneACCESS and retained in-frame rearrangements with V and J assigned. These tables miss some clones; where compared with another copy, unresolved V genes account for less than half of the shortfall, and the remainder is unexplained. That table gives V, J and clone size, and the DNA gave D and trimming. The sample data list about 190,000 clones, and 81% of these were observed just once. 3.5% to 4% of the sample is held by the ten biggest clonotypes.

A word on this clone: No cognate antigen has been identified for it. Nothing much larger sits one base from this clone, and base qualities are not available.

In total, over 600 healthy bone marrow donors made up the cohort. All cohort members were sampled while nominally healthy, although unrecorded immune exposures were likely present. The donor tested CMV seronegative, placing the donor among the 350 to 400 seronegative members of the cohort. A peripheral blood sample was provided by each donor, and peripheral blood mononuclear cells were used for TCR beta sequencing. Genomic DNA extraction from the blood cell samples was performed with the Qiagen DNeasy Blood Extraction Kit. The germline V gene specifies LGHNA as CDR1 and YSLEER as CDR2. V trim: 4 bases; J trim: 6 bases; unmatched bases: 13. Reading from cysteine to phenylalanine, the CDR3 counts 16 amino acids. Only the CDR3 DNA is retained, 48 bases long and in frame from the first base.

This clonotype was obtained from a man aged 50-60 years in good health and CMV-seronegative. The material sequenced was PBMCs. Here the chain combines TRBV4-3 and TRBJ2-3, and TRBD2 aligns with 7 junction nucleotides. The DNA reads TGCGCCAGCAGCCCCGACCAAGCGGGGAAGGGTGATACGCAGTATTTT. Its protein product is CASSPDQAGKGDTQYF.